The T cell receptor (beta chain) described here comes from a study of blood T cell repertoires in COVID-19. Study at large: Collection of acute and convalescent COVID-19 samples took place in the United States, Italy and Spain.

This clone was detected once. CDR1 is SGHNT and CDR2 is YYREEE in the germline V gene (reference sequence). The CDR3 extends over 13 amino acids. Trimming took 4 bases from V and 2 from J, leaving 7 bases between them. As originally analysed: For nucleated cells, counts were estimated from reference gene primer amplification. Data came from immunoSEQ multiplex PCR; TCRdb stores just in-frame clones and leaves some out. V, J and clone size derive from that table, while D and trimming were established from the DNA sequence. The table records a few hundred thousand clones, approximately 88% of them present only once.

The TCR sequence derives from a woman in her 50s with COVID-19, enrolled during active disease. Material for sequencing was peripheral blood. This rearrangement joins TRBV5-4 to TRBJ2-1; D unresolved. The CDR3 sequence: CASSPGTYNEQFF. Here the CDR3 DNA reads TGTGCCAGCAGCCCGGGTACCTACAATGAGCAGTTCTTC.